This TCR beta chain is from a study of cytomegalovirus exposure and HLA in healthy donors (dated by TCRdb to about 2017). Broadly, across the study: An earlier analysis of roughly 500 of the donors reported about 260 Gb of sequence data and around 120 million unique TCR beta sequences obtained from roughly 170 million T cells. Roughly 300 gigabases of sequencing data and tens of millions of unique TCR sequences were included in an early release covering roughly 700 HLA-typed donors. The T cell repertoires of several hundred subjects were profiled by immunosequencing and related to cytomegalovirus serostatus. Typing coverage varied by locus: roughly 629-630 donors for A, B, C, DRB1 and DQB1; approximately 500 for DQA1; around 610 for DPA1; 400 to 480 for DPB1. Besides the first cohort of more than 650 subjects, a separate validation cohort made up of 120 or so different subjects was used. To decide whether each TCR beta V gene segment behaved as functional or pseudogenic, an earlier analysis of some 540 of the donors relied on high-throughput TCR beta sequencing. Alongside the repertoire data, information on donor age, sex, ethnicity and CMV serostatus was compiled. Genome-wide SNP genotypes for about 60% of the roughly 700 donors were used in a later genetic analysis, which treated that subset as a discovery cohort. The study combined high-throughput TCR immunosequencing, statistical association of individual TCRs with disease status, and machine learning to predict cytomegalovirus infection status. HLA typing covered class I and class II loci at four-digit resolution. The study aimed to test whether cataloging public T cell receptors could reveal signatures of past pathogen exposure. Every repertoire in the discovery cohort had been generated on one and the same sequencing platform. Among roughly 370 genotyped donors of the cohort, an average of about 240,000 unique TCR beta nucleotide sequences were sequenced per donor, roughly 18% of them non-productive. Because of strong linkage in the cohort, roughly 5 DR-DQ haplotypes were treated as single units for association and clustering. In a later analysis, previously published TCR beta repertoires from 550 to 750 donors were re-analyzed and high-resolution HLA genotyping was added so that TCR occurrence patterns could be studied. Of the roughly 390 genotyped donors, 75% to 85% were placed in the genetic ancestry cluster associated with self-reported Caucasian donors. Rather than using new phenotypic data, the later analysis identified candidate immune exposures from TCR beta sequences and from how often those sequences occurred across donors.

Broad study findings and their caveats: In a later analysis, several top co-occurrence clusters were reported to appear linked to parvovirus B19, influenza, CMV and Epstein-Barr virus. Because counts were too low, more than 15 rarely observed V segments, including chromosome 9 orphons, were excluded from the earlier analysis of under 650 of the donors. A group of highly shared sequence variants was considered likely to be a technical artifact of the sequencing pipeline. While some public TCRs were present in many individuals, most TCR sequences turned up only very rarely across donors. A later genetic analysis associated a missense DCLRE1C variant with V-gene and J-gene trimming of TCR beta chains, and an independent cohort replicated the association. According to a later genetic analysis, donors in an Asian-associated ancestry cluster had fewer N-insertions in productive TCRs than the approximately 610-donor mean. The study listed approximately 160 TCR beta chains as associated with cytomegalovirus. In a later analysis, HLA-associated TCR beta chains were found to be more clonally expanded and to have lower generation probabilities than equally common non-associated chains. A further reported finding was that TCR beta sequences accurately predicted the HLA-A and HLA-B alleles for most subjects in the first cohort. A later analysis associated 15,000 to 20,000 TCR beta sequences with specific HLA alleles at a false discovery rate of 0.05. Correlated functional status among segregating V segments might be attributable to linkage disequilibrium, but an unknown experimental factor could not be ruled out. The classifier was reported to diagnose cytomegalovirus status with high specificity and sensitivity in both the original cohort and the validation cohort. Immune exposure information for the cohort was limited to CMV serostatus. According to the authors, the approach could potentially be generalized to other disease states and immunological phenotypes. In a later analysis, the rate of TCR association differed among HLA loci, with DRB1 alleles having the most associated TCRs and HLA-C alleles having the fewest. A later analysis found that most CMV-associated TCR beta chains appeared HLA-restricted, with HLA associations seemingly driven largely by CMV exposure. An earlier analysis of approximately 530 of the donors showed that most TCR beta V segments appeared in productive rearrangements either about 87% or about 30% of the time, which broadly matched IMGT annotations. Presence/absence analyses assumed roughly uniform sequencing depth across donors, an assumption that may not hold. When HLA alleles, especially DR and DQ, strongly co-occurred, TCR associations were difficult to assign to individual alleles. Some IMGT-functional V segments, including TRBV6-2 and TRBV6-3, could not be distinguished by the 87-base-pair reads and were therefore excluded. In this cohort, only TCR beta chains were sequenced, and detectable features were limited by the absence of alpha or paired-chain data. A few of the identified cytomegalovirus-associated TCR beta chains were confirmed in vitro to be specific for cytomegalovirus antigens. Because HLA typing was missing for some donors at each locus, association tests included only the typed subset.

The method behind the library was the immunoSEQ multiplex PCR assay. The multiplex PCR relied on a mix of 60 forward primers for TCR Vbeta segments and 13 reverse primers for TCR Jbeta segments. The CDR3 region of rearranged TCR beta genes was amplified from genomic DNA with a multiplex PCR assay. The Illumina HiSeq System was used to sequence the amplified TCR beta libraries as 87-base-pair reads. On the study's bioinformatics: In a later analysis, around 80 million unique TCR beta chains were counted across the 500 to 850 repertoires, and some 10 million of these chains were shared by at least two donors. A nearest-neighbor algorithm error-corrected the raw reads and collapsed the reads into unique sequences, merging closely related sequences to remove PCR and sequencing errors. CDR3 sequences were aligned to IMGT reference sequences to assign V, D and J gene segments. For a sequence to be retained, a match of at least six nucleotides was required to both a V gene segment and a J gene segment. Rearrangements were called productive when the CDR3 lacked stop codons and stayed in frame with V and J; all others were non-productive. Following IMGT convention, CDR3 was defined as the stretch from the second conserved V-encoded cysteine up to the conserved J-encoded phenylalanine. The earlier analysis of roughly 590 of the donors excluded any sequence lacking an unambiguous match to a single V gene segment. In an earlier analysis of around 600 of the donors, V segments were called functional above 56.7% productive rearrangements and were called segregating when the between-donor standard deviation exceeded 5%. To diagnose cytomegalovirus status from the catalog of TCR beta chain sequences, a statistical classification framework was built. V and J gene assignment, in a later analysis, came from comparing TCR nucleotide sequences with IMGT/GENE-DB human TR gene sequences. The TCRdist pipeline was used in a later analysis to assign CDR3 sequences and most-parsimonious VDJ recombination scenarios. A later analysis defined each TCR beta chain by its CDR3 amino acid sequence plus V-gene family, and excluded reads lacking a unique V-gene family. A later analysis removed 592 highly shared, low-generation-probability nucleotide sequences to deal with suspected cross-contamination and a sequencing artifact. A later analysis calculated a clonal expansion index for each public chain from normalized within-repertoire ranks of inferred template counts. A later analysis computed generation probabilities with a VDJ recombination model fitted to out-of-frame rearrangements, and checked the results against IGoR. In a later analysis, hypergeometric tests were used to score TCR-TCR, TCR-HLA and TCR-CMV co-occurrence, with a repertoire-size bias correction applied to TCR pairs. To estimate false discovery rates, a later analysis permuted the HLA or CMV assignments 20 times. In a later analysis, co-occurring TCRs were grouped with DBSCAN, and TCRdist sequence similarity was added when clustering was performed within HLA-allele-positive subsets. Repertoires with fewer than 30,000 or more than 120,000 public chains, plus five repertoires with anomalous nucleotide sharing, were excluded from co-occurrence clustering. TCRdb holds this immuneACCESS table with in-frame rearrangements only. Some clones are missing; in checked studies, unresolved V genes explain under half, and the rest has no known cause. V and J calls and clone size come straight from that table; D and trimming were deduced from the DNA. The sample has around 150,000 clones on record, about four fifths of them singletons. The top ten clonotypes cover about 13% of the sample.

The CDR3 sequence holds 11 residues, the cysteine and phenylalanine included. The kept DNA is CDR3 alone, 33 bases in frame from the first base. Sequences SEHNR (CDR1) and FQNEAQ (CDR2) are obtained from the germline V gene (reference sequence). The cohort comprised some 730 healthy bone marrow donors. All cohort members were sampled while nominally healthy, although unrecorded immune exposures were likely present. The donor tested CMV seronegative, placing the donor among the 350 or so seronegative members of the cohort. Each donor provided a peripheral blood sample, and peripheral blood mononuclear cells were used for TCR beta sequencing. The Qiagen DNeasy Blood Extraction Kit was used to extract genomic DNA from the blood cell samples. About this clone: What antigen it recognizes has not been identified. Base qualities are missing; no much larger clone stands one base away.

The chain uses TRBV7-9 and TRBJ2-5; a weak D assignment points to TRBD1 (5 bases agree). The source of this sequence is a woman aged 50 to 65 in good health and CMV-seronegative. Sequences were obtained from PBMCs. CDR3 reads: CSCRVRETQYF. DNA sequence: TGTTCCTGCAGGGTGCGAGAGACCCAGTACTTC.